This entry lists 15 T cell receptor beta chains sequenced from one sample in a study of T cell responses to AZD1222 COVID-19 vaccine. Some clones are missing from TCRdb's copy, which holds only in-frame ones; the method was immunoSEQ multiplex PCR. The table records approximately 100,000 clones, 91% of them present only once. This material consisted of peripheral blood, taken on day 0 of AZD1222 vaccination. Receptor source: an adult in good health.

V is TRBV9 and J is TRBJ1-3; D not resolved. In germline, CDR1 is SGDLS, CDR2 YYNGEE. With 4 bases removed from V and 4 bases from J, the gap between germline ends came to 3 bases. CDR3 size: 11 residues. The DNA for the CDR3 is TGTGCCAGCAGCCCGGGAAACACCATATATTTT. It translates to CASSPGNTIYF.

V usage is TRBV7-3 and J usage is TRBJ1-2; no clear D gene. The germline V gene has CDR1 SGHTA and CDR2 FQGTGA. CDR3 length: 14 amino acids. The ends were cut back, 4 bases at V and 5 bases at J, with 14 bases in the middle. The CDR3 DNA reads as TGTGCCAGCAGCTCGTTAACCATTGATTATGGCTACACCTTC. This codes for CASSSLTIDYGYTF. The full variable domain, its missing parts supplied by reference TRBV7-3 and TRBJ1-2, is GAGVSQTPSNKVTEKGKYVELRCDPISGHTALYWYRQSLGQGPEFLIYFQGTGAADDSGLPNDRFFAVRPEGSVSTLKIQRTERGDSAVYLCASSSLTIDYGYTFGSGTRLTVV.

The chain is built from TRBV9 and TRBJ2-7; 8 nucleotides align to TRBD2. Germline lookup yields CDR1 SGDLS and CDR2 YYNGEE. V lost 6 bases, J lost 6 bases, and 5 bases stayed unmatched. The CDR3 runs 12 residues. CDR3 coding DNA: TGTGCCAGCAACGCGGGAGGAGGCGAGCAGTACTTC. Translating it yields CASNAGGGEQYF.

The gene calls are TRBV9 and TRBJ2-7; D is uncertain. Germline V CDR1 and CDR2: SGDLS, YYNGEE. Trimming removed 0 bases at V and 3 bases at J, with 13 bases between. The CDR3 has 15 residues. This chain's CDR3 is CASSVEIGVGYEQYF. CDR3 in DNA: TGTGCCAGCAGCGTAGAAATAGGAGTGGGCTACGAGCAGTACTTC. The variable domain in full, with the rest retrieved from reference TRBV9 and TRBJ2-7, is DSGVTQTPKHLITATGQRVTLRCSPRSGDLSVYWYQQSLDQGLQFLIQYYNGEERAKGNILERFSAQQFPDLHSELNLSSLELGDSALYFCASSVEIGVGYEQYFGPGTRLTVT.

The rearrangement joins TRBV6-5 to TRBJ1-1, with 8 bases matching TRBD1. V lost 4 bases to trimming and J lost 5 bases; unmatched junction nucleotides: 9. The CDR3 is 15 amino acids. Germline assignment: CDR1 MNHEY and CDR2 SVGAGI. CDR3 sequence (DNA): TGTGCCAGCAGTTTCAACACAGGGGGATGGACTGAAGCTTTCTTT. This translates into CASSFNTGGWTEAFF.

This chain joins TRBV18 and TRBJ1-6; no firm D call. Germline V gene data show CDR1 as KGHSH and CDR2 as LQKENI. V was pared by 2 bases and J by 7 bases, with 9 bases between. This CDR3 region has 14 residues. The CDR3 coding sequence is TGTGCCAGCTCACCATGGGCGAAGAATTCACCCCTCCACTTT. This sequence encodes CASSPWAKNSPLHF.

The chain couples TRBV29-1 to TRBJ1-2, with 9 bases lining up with TRBD1. This CDR3 comprises 11 residues. The trim removed 5 bases at V and 8 bases at J, leaving 3 bases unmatched. CDR1 SQVTM and CDR2 ANQGSEA come from the germline V gene. CDR3 sequence reads: CSVRDREGYTF. The CDR3 DNA is TGCAGCGTTCGGGACAGGGAGGGCTACACCTTC.

This clone was seen only once. The CDR3 DNA follows: TGTGCCAGCAGCACTACTAGCGGGAGCTCCTACGAGCAGTACTTC. Translating it yields CASSTTSGSSYEQYF. The chain carries TRBV7-9 and TRBJ2-7; TRBD2 matches at 11 bases. CDR1 is SEHNR and CDR2 is FQNEAQ in the germline V gene (reference sequence). Trimming cost V 5 bases and J 0 bases; bases outside gene matches: 3. This CDR3 is built from 15 residues. The whole variable domain, filled in from reference TRBV7-9 and TRBJ2-7, reads DTGVSQNPRHKITKRGQNVTFRCDPISEHNRLYWYRQTLGQGPEFLTYFQNEAQLEKSRLLSDRFSAERPKGSFSTLEIQRTEQGDSAMYLCASSTTSGSSYEQYFGPGTRLTVT.

The rearrangement links TRBV7-2 to TRBJ1-1; no clear D gene. This CDR3 spans 12 amino acids. Trimming cost V 3 bases and J 5 bases, with 7 bases left between them. In germline, CDR1 is SGHTA, CDR2 FQGNSA. CDR3 sequence reads: CASSLAWTEAFF. The DNA for the CDR3 is TGTGCCAGCAGCTTGGCATGGACTGAAGCTTTCTTT.

This rearrangement joins TRBV7-3 to TRBJ2-3, with 8 bases lining up with TRBD1. CDR1 and CDR2 (germline): SGHTA, FQGTGA. Trimming removed 1 base from V and 4 bases from J; junction bases left unmatched: 13. This CDR3 has 18 residues. CDR3 nucleotide sequence: TGTGCCAGCAGCTTAATGGTCCAGGGGGCGAGGGGTGCAGATACGCAGTATTTT. Amino acids: CASSLMVQGARGADTQYF.

The rearrangement joins TRBV18 to TRBJ2-1; 16 positions agree with TRBD2. The germline CDR1 and CDR2 sequences are KGHSH and LQKENI. V lost 5 bases, J lost 13 bases, and 5 bases stayed unmatched. The CDR3 loop spans 14 amino acids. The CDR3 loop is CASSAGTSGGDQFF. The CDR3 DNA sequence: TGTGCCAGCTCAGCCGGGACTAGCGGGGGGGATCAGTTCTTC.

The J gene is TRBJ1-2, the V gene TRBV3-1 (or the pseudogene TRBV3-2); 7 bases align to TRBD1. CDR3 length equals 14 residues. The germline CDR1 and CDR2 sequences are LGHDT and YNNKEL (reference sequence). After removal of 1 base from V and 8 bases from J, the junction contained 7 bases not matched to a gene. CDR3 region: CASSQGLATGGYTF. The CDR3 nucleotides read TGTGCCAGCAGCCAAGGGTTAGCGACAGGGGGCTACACCTTC.

This clone was counted between two and nine times. One end of the junction does not line up with germline, which may come from a read error. This chain connects TRBV7-7 to TRBJ2-2; 11 bases align to TRBD2. CDR1 and CDR2 (germline): SSHAT, FNYEAQ (reference sequence). This CDR3 contains 18 residues. CDR3 loop: CASSSRLAGMGSTGELFF. The CDR3 region has the DNA TGTGCTAGCAGCTCCAGACTAGCGGGAATGGGGAGCACCGGGGAGCTGTTTTTT. Full variable domain (rest looked up from reference TRBV7-7 and TRBJ2-2): GAGVSQSPRYKVTKRGQDVTLRCDPISSHATLYWYQQALGQGPEFLTYFNYEAQPDKSGLPSDRFSAERPEGSISTLTIQRTEQRDSAMYRCASSSRLAGMGSTGELFFGEGSRLTVL.

The rearrangement uses TRBV19 and TRBJ2-2; D is unresolved. In germline, CDR1 is LNHDA, CDR2 SQIVND (reference sequence). The CDR3 extends over 12 amino acids. V shed 3 bases and J shed 5 bases, with 4 bases lying between them. CDR3 in DNA: TGTGCCAGTAGTATTCCTACCGGGGAGCTGTTTTTT. Its translation is CASSIPTGELFF.

The chain carries TRBV5-6 and TRBJ1-5; D is unclear. The ends were cut back, 2 bases at V and 3 bases at J, with 9 bases in the middle. CDR1 and CDR2 from the germline V gene are SGHDT and YYEEEE. The CDR3 is 14 amino acids. The CDR3 loop reads CASSFHGFNQPQHF. The DNA of the CDR3 is TGTGCCAGCAGCTTCCATGGATTCAATCAGCCCCAGCATTTT.